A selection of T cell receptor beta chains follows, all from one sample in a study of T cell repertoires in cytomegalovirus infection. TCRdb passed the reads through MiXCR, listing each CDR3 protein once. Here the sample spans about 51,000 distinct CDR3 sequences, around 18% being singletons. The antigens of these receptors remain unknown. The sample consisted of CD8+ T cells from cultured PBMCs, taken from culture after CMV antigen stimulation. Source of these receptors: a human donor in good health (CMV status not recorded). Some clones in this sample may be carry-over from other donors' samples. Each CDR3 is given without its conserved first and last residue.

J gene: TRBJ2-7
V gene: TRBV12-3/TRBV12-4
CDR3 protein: ASSPGQVSYEQY

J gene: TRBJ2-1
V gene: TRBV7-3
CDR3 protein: ASSFRQGPYNEQF

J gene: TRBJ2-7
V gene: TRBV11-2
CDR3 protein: ASSLEQGDEQY

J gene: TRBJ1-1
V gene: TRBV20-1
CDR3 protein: SARRGLTEAF

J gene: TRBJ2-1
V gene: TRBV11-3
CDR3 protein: ASSKGPILAGGHNEQF

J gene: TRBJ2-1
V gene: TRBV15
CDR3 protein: ATSRDRARVNEQF

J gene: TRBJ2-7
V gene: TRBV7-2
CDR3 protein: ASSLVGRLAGGSSYEQY

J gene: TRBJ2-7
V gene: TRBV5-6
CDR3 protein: ASSTGQAFYEQY

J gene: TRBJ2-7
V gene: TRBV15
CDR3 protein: ATSRAGESGGDSRQGGAYEQY

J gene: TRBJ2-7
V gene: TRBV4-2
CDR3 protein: ASSQRDRDYEQY

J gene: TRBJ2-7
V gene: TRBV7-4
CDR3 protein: ANPAPKTGVSAYEQY

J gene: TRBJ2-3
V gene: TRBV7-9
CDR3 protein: ASSLARGLKDTDTQY

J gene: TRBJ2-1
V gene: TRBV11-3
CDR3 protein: ASSWGVGLSYNEQF

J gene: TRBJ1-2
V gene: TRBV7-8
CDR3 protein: ASSLARRWGYT

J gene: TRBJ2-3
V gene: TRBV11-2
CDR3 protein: ASSLRTAADTQY

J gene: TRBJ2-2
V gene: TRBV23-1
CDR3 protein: ASSPPYRVTRANTGELF

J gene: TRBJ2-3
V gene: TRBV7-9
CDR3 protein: ASSVGLGTDTQY

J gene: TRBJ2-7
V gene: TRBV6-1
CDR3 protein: ASSEAPGSGSTYEQY

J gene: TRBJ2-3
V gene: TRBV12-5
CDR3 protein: ASGLVRIGVNTDTQY

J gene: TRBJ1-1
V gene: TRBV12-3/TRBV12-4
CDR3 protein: ASSSWTGKNTEAF

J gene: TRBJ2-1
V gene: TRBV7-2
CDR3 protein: ASTPRAGGVLYEQF

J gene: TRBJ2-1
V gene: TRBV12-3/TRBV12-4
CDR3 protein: ASSAGLASDEQF

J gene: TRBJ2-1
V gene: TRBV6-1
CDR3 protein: ASLTYNEQF

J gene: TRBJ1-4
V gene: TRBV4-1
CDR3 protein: ASSNPQAGEKLF

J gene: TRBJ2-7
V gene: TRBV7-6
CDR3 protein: ASSPGPTYEQY

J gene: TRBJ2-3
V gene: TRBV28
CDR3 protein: ASSISSVGTDTQY

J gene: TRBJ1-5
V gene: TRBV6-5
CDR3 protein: ASGHEGNQPQH

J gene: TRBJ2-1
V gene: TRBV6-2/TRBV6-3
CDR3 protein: ASWTSGRIEQF

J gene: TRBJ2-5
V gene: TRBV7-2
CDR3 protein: ASSLNKLLETQY

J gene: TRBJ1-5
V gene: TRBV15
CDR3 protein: ATSRVGGPNQPQH

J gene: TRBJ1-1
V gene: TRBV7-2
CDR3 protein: ASSPSLRLNTEAF

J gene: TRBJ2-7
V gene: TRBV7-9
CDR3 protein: ASSGLGAGTGSYEQY

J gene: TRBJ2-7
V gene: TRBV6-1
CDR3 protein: ASEDSEQY

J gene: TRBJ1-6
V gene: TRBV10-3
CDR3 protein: AISHRGSPNSPLH

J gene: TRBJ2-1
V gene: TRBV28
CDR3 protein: ASSLFQQGYNEQF

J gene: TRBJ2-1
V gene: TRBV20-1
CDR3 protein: SARGTGGDPNNEQF

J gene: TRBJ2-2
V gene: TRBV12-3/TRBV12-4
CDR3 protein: ASSSVHGELF

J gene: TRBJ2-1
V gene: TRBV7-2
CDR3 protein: ASSSPEGASGYNEQF

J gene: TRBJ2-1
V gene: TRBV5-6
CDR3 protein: ASSLVAGGNEQF

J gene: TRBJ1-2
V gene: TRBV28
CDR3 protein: ASSPTAIRIYGYT

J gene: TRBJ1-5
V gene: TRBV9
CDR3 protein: ASSVGGGQPQH

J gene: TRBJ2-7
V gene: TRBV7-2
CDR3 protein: ASSSLPRSEQY

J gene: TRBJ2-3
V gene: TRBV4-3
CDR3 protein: ASSQELAGGPDTQY

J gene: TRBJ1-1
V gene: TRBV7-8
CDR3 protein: ASSPRPTRQITEAF